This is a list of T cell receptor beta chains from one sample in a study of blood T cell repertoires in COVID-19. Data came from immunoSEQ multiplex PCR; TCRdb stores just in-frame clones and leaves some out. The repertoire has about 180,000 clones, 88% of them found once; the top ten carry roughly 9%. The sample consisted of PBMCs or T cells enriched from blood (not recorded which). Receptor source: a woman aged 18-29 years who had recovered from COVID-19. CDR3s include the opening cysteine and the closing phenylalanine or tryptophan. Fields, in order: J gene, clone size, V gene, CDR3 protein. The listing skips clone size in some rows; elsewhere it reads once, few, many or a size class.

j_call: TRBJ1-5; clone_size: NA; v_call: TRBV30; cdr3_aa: CAWSWARGQPQHF
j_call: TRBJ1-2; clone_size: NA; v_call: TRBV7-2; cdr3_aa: CASSFRVYDGYTF
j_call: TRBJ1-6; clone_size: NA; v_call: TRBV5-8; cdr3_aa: CASSLTQGRSPLHF
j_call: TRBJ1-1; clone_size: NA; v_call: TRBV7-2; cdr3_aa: CASSPQTGSTEAFF
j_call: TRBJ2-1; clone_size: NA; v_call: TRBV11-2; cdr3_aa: CASSSPRLAYNEQFF
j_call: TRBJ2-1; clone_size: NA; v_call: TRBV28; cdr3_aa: CASRRITGGNEQFF
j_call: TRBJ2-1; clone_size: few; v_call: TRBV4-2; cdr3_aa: CASSQDLGRGRGSYNEQFF
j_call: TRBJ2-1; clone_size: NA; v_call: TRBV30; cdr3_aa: CAWSLRRRPSGRDNEQFF
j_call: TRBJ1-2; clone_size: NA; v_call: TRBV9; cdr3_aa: CASSEGTEYYGYTF
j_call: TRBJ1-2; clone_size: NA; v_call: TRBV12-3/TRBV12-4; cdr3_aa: CASSPRYGYTF
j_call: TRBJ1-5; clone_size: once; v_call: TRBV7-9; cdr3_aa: CASSPQDRDQPQHF
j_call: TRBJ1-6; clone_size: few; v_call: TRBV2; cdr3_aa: CASSGQEGSPLHF
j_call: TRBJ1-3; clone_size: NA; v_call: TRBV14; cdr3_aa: CASSPRIQGNTIYF
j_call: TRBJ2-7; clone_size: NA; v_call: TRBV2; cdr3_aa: CASSEASGTGIYEQYF
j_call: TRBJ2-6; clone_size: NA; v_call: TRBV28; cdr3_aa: CASRPLEGSPGANVLTF
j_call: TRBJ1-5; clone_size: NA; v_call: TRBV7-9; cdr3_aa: CASSLGQNSNQPQHF
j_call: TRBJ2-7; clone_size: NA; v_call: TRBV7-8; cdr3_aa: CASSLVVHPYEQYF
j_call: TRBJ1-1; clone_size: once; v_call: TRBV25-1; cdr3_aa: CASSQGRTEAFF
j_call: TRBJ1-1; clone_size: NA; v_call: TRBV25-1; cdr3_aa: CASSVGDLRSRNTEAFF
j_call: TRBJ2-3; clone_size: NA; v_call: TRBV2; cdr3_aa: CASRASTDTQYF
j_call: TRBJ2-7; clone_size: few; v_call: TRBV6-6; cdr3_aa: CASRWTSGSSYEQYF
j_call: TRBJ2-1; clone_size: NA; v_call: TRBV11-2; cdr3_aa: CASSPRTVANEQFF
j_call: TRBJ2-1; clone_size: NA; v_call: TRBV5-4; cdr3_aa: CASSPTTSGNDNEQFF
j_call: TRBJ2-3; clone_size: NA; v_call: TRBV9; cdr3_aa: CASSVLQSTDTQYF
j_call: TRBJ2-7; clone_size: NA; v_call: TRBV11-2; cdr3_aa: CASSPGAGGPYEQYF